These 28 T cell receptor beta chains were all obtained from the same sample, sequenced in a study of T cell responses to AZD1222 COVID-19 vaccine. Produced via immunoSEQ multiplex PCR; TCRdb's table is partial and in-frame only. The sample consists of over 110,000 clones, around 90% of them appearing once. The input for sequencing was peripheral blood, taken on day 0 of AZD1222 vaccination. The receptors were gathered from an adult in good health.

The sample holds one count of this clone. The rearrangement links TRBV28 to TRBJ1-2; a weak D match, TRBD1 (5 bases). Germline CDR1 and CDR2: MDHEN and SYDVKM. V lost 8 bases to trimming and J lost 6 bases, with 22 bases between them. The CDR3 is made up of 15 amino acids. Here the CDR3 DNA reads TGTGCCAGCCTCCACCCAAGGGAATGGGGGGATGGCTACACCTTC. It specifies CASLHPREWGDGYTF.

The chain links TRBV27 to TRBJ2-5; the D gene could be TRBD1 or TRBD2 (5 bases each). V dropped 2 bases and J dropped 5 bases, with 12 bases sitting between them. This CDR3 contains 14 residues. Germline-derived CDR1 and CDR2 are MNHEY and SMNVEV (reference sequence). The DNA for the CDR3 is TGTGCCAGCAGTTTAAAGGGGACCTATGAGACCCAGTACTTC. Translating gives CASSLKGTYETQYF.

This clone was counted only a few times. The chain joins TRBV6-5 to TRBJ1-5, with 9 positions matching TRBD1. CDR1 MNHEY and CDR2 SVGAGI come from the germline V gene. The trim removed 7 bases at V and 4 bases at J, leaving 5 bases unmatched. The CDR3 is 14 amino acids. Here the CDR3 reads CASTLGQGNQPQHF. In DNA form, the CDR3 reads TGTGCCAGCACCCTGGGACAGGGTAATCAGCCCCAGCATTTT.

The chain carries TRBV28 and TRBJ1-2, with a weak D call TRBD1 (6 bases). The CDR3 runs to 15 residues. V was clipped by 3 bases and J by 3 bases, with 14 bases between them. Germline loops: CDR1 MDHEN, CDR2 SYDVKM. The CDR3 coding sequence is TGTGCCAGCAGTTTGACAGGCGGAATCTACTATGGCTACACCTTC. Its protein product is CASSLTGGIYYGYTF.

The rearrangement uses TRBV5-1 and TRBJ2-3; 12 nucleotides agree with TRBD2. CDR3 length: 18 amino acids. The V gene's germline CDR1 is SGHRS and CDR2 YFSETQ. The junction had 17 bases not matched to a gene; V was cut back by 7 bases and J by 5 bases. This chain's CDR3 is CASERTSGAGHWGDTQYF. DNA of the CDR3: TGCGCCAGCGAGAGGACTAGCGGGGCTGGGCACTGGGGAGATACGCAGTATTTT.

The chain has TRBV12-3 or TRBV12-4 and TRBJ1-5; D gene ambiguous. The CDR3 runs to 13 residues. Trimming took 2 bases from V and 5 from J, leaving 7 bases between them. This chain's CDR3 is CASSLLADQPQHF. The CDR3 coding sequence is TGTGCCAGCAGTTTATTGGCCGATCAGCCCCAGCATTTT.

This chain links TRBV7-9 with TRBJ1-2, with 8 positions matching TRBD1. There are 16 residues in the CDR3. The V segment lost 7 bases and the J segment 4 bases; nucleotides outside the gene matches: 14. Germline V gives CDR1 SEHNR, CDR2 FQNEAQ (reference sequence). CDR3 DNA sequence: TGTGCCAGCACCGACGTTGACAGGGGCTCGCCCTATGGCTACACCTTC. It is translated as CASTDVDRGSPYGYTF.

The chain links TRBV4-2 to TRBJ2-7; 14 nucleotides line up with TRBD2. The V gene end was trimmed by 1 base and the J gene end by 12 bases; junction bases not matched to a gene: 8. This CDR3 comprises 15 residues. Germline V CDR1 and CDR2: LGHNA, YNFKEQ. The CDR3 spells CASSQAGGLAGGLYF. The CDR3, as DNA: TGTGCCAGCAGCCAAGCGGGAGGACTAGCGGGAGGTCTGTACTTC.

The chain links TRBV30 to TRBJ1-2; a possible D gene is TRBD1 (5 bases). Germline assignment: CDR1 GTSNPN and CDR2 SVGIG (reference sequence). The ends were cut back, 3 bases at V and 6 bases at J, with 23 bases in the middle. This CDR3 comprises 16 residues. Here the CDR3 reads CAWSLWYGATMDGYTF. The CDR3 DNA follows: TGTGCCTGGAGCCTATGGTACGGGGCGACTATGGATGGCTACACCTTC. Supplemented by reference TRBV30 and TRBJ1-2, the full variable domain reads SQTIHQWPATLVQPVGSPLSLECTVEGTSNPNLYWYRQAAGRGLQLLFYSVGIGQISSEVPQNLSASRPQDRQFILSSKKLLLSDSGFYLCAWSLWYGATMDGYTFGSGTRLTVV.

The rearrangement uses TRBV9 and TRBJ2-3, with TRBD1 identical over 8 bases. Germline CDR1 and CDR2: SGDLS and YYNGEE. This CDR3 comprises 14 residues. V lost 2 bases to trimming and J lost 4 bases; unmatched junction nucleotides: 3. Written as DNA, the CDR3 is TGTGCCAGCAGCGTCCCAGGGGGCGCAGATACGCAGTATTTT. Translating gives CASSVPGGADTQYF.

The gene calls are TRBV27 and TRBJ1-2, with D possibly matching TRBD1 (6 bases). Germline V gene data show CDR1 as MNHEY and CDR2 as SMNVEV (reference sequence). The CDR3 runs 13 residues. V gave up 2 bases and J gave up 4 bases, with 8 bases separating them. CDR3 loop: CASSLVQGYGYTF. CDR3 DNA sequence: TGTGCCAGCAGTTTAGTACAGGGCTATGGCTACACCTTC.

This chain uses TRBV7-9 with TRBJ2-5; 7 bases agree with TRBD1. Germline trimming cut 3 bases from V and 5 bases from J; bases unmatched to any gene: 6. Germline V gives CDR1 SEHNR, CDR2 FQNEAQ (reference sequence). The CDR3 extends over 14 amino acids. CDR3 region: CASSLTGSDETQYF. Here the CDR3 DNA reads TGTGCCAGCAGCTTGACAGGGTCGGATGAGACCCAGTACTTC.

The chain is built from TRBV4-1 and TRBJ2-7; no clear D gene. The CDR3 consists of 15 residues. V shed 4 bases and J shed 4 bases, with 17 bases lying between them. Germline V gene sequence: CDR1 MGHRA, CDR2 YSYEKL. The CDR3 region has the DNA TGCGCCAGCAGCCGGGTCATAACAGAGCCGTACGAGCAGTACTTC. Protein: CASSRVITEPYEQYF.

CDR3 sequence (DNA): TGTGCCAGCACAGACACCTACACTTATAACTATGGCTACACCTTC. It codes for CASTDTYTYNYGYTF. The chain couples TRBV19 to TRBJ1-2; D unresolved. CDR1 is LNHDA, CDR2 SQIVND, per germline (reference sequence). V lost 9 bases to trimming and J lost 1 base, with 18 bases between them. The length of the CDR3 is 15 residues.

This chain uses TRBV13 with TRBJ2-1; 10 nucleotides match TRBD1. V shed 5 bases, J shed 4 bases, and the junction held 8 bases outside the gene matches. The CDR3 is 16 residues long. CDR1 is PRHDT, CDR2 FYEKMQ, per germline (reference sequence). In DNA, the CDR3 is TGTGCCAGCAGCCCGGGGACAGGGGCCGCATACAATGAGCAGTTCTTC. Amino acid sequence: CASSPGTGAAYNEQFF.

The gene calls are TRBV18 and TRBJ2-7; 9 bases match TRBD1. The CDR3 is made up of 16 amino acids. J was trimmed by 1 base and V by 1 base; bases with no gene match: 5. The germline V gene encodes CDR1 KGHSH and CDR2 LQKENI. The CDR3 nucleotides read TGTGCCAGCTCACCACTTATTGGACAGGGGTCCTACGAGCAGTACTTC. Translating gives CASSPLIGQGSYEQYF.

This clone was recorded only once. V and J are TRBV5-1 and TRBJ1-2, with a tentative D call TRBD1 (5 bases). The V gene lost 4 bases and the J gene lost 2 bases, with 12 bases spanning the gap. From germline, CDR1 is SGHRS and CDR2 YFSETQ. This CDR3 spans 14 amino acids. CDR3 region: CASSPAGVNYGYTF. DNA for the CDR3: TGCGCCAGCAGCCCCGCGGGGGTCAACTATGGCTACACCTTC.

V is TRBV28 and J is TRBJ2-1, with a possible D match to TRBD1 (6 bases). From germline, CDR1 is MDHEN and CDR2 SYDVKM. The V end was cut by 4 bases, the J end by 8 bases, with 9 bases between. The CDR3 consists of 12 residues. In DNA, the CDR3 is TGTGCCAGCAGTTCACAGGGACATGAGCAGTTCTTC. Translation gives CASSSQGHEQFF. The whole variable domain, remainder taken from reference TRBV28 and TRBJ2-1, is DVKVTQSSRYLVKRTGEKVFLECVQDMDHENMFWYRQDPGLGLRLIYFSYDVKMKEKGDIPEGYSVSREKKERFSLILESASTNQTSMYLCASSSQGHEQFFGPGTRLTVL.

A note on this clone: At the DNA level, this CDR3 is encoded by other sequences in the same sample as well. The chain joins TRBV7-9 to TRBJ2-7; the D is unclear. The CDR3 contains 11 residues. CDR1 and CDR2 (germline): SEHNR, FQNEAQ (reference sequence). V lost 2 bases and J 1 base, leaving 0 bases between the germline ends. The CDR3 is CASSLSYEQYF. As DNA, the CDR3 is TGTGCCAGCAGCTTATCCTACGAGCAGTACTTC.

The CDR3 protein is CASSPGLAISGELFF. CDR3 in DNA: TGTGCCAGCAGTCCAGGACTAGCGATTTCCGGGGAGCTGTTTTTT. J is TRBJ2-2 and V is TRBV6-2 or TRBV6-3; 9 bases line up with TRBD2. Per germline, CDR1 MNHEY and CDR2 SVGEGT. V was pared by 5 bases and J by 6 bases, with 7 bases of the junction left unmatched. This CDR3 is built from 15 residues.

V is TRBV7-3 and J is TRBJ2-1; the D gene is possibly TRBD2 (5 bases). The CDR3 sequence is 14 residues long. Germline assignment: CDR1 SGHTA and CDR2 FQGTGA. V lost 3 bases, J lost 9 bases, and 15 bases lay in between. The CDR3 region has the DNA TGTGCCAGCAGCTTTCTAGGACTCGGAGGTGAGCAGTTCTTC. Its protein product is CASSFLGLGGEQFF.

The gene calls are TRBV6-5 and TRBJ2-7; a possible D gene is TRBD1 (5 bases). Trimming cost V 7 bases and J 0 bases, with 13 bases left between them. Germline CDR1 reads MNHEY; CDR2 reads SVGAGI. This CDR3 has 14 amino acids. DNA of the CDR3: TGTGCCAGCACCGTGGACACGAGCTCCTACGAGCAGTACTTC. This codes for CASTVDTSSYEQYF.

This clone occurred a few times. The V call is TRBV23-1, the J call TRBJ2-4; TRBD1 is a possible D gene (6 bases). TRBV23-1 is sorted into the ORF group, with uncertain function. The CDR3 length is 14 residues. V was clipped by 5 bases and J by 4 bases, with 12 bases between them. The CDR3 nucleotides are TGCGCCAGCAGTAGACAGGCGCCTAAAAACATTCAGTACTTC. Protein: CASSRQAPKNIQYF.

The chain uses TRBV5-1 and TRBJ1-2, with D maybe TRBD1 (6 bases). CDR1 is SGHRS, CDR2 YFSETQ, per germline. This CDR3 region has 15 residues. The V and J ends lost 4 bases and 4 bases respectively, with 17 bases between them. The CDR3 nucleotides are TGCGCCAGCAGCCCGTCAGGGGTAACCCTCTATGGCTACACCTTC. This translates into CASSPSGVTLYGYTF.

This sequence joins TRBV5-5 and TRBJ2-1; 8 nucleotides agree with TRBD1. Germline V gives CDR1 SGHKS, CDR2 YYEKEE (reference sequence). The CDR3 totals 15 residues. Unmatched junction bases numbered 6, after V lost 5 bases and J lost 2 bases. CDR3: CASSLGGQAYNEQFF. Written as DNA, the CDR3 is TGTGCCAGCAGTCTTGGGGGACAGGCCTACAATGAGCAGTTCTTC.

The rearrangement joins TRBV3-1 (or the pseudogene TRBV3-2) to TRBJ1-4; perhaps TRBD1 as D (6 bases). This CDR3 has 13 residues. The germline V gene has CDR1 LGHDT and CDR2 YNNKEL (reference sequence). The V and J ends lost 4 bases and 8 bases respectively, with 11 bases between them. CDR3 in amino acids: CASSLGTPEKLFF. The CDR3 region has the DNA TGTGCCAGCAGCCTCGGGACACCCGAAAAACTGTTTTTT.

The CDR3 reads CASSPNRLNSYEQYF. CDR3 coding DNA: TGTGCCAGCTCACCGAATCGACTCAACTCCTACGAGCAGTACTTC. This chain joins TRBV18 and TRBJ2-7; D gene ambiguous. V was shortened by 3 bases and J by 0 bases, with 12 bases between the two germline ends. There are 15 residues in the CDR3. Germline values: CDR1 KGHSH, CDR2 LQKENI.

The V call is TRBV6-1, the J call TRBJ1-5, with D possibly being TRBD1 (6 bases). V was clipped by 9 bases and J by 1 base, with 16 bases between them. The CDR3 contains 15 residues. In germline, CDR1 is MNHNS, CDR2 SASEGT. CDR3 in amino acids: CASLRGGASNQPQHF. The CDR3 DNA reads TGTGCCAGTCTAAGGGGGGGCGCAAGCAATCAGCCCCAGCATTTT.